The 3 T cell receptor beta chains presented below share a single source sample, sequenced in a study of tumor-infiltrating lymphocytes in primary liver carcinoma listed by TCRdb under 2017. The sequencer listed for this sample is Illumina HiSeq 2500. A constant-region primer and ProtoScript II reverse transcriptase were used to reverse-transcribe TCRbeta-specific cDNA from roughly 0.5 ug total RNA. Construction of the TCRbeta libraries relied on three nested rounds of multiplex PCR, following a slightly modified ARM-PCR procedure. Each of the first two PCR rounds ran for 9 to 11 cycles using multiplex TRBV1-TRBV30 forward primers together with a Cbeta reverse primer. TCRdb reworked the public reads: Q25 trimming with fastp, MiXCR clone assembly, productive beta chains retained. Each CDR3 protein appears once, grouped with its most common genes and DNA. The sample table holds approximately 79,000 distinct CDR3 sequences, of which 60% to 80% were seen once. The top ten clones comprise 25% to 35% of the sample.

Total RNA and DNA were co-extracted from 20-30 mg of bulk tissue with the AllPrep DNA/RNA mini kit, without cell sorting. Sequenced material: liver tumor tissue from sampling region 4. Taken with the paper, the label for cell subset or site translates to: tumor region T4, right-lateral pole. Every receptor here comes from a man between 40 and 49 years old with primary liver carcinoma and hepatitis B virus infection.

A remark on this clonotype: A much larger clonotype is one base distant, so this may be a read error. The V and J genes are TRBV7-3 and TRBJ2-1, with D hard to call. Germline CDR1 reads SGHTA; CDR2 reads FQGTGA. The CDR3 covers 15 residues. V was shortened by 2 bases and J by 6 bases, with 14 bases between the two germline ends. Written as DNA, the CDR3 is TGTGCCAGCAGCTTAGCGGTAGGGCCCCTCAATGAGCAGTTCTTC. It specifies CASSLAVGPLNEQFF.

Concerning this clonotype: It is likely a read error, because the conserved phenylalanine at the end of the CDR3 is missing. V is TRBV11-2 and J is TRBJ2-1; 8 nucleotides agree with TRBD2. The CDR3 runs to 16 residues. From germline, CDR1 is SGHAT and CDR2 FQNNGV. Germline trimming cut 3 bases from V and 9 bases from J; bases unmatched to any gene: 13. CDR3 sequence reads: CASSLDIGLAMSEQFL. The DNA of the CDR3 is TGTGCCAGCAGCTTGGATATCGGACTAGCCATGAGTGAGCAGTTCCTT.

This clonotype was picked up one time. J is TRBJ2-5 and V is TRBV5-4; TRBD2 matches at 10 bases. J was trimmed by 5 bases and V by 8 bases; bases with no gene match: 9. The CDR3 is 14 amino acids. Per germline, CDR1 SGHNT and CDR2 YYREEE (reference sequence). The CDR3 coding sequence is TGTGCCAGTAGCGGGGGGACAGGATGGGAGACCCAGTACTTC. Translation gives CASSGGTGWETQYF.